These 15 T cell receptor beta chains originate from one sample sequenced in a study of blood T cell repertoires in COVID-19. The protocol was immunoSEQ multiplex PCR, while the TCRdb copy is restricted to in-frame clones and leaves out a portion. The table lists around 280,000 clones, around 81% of them singletons. The sample was peripheral blood. The receptors come from a woman aged 50 to 65 with active or convalescent COVID-19.

This chain's CDR3 is CASTQFSLAGDTQYF. The CDR3, as DNA: TGTGCCAGCACTCAATTCTCACTAGCGGGGGATACGCAGTATTTT. The gene calls are TRBV6-5 and TRBJ2-3, with 10 positions matching TRBD2. Germline CDR1 MNHEY, CDR2 SVGAGI. Unmatched junction bases numbered 10, after V lost 7 bases and J lost 6 bases. The CDR3 contains 15 residues.

V is TRBV25-1 and J is TRBJ2-2; D may be TRBD1 (6 bases). The germline V and J ends were trimmed by 1 base and 3 bases, with 12 bases remaining between them. CDR3 length: 16 amino acids. Germline loops: CDR1 MGHDK, CDR2 SYGVNS. The CDR3 nucleotides read TGTGCCAGCAGTGAATTCTGGGGGCTGTACACCGGGGAGCTGTTTTTT. Its translation is CASSEFWGLYTGELFF.

In this sample, this clone turned up once. V and J are TRBV7-2 and TRBJ1-3; 8 bases align to TRBD1. V shed 5 bases and J 0 bases; nucleotides not matched to a gene: 3. CDR1 is SGHTA and CDR2 is FQGNSA in the germline V gene. The CDR3 is 15 amino acids. CDR3 sequence (DNA): TGTGCCAGCAGCCGGACAGGGACCTCTGGAAACACCATATATTTT. Protein sequence: CASSRTGTSGNTIYF.

V and J are TRBV7-3 and TRBJ2-1; the D gene is possibly TRBD2 (6 bases). The CDR3 covers 15 residues. Germline V CDR1 and CDR2: SGHTA, FQGTGA. The V end was cut by 5 bases, the J end by 7 bases, with 18 bases between. The CDR3 reads CASSPYSGQRNEQFF. For the CDR3, the DNA is TGTGCCAGCAGCCCCTATAGCGGCCAAAGGAATGAGCAGTTCTTC.

This chain uses TRBV6-1 with TRBJ1-6; TRBD1 is a possible D gene (5 bases). The V and J ends lost 1 base and 9 bases respectively, with 10 bases between them. The CDR3 has 14 residues. Germline V gives CDR1 MNHNS, CDR2 SASEGT. In DNA, the CDR3 is TGTGCCAGCAGTGAAGGATTCGGGGGTTCACCCCTCCACTTT. Protein: CASSEGFGGSPLHF.

The CDR3 sequence: CASSFGGLAGGFNEQFF. In DNA, the CDR3 is TGTGCCAGCAGCTTTGGGGGACTAGCGGGAGGTTTCAATGAGCAGTTCTTC. The chain employs TRBV7-9 and TRBJ2-1; TRBD2 aligns across 15 bases. J lost 6 bases, V lost 3 bases, and 6 bases had no gene match. The length of the CDR3 is 17 residues. From germline, CDR1 is SEHNR and CDR2 FQNEAQ (reference sequence).

The chain couples TRBV5-1 to TRBJ2-5; 13 bases match TRBD2. V shed 4 bases, J shed 6 bases, and the junction held 6 bases outside the gene matches. Germline CDR1 reads SGHRS; CDR2 reads YFSETQ. The CDR3 totals 15 residues. The CDR3 loop reads CASSVGTSGTKTQYF. CDR3 in DNA: TGCGCCAGCAGCGTTGGGACTAGCGGGACGAAGACCCAGTACTTC.

This clone was seen a handful of times. For the CDR3, the DNA is TGTGCCAGCAGCGTAGGCGGGAGGGCCCTCAGCGGGGAGCTGTTTTTT. It specifies CASSVGGRALSGELFF. The genes are TRBV9 and TRBJ2-2; TRBD2 aligns across 9 bases. This CDR3 spans 16 amino acids. The germline V gene encodes CDR1 SGDLS and CDR2 YYNGEE. Losses at the gene ends were 0 bases for V and 7 bases for J; bases not matched to a gene: 7.

The chain joins TRBV18 to TRBJ2-5, with 7 bases aligning to TRBD2. The CDR3 length is 14 residues. The germline CDR1 and CDR2 sequences are KGHSH and LQKENI. Unmatched junction bases numbered 5, after V lost 5 bases and J lost 2 bases. As DNA, the CDR3 is TGTGCCAGCTCAGGACTAGGTTCGCAAGAGACCCAGTACTTC. This sequence encodes CASSGLGSQETQYF.

CDR3 sequence (DNA): TGTGCCAGCAGCCCCGGGTGTACTGGAAACACCATATATTTT. Its translation: CASSPGCTGNTIYF. J is TRBJ1-3 and V is TRBV12-1. TRBV12-1 is a pseudogene. The CDR3 covers 14 residues.

This chain connects TRBV5-8 to TRBJ1-5; possibly TRBD1 for D (5 bases). The CDR3 is 15 amino acids. CDR1 and CDR2 from the germline V gene are SGHTS and YDEGEE. V was trimmed by 1 base and J by 2 bases, leaving 10 bases between them. Here the CDR3 reads CASSLNGGGNQPQHF. CDR3 in DNA: TGTGCCAGCAGCTTGAACGGGGGTGGCAATCAGCCCCAGCATTTT.

J is TRBJ1-2 and V is TRBV2; no clear D gene. Germline V gene lookup returns CDR1 SNHLY and CDR2 FYNNEI. V lost 3 bases to trimming and J lost 1 base, with 6 bases between them. This CDR3 has 13 amino acids. The CDR3 loop reads CASSDQNNYGYTF. As DNA, the CDR3 is TGTGCCAGCAGTGACCAGAATAACTATGGCTACACCTTC. Combining the CDR3 with reference TRBV2 and TRBJ1-2 gives the whole variable domain EPEVTQTPSHQVTQMGQEVILRCVPISNHLYFYWYRQILGQKVEFLVSFYNNEISEKSEIFDDQFSVERPDGSNFTLKIRSTKLEDSAMYFCASSDQNNYGYTFGSGTRLTVV.

The rearrangement joins TRBV7-9 to TRBJ2-7; D is uncertain. Trimming stripped 3 bases from V and 1 base from J, with 13 bases between. The CDR3 has 15 residues. Germline loops: CDR1 SEHNR, CDR2 FQNEAQ (reference sequence). CDR3 protein: CASSFPTALSYEQYF. For the CDR3, the DNA is TGTGCCAGCAGCTTCCCCACAGCTCTTTCCTACGAGCAGTACTTC.

The rearrangement uses TRBV3-1 (or the pseudogene TRBV3-2) and TRBJ2-5; D is uncertain. Germline V gene sequence: CDR1 LGHDT, CDR2 YNNKEL (reference sequence). The CDR3 covers 16 residues. V was pared by 0 bases and J by 0 bases, with 11 bases between. CDR3: CASSQELTANQETQYF. CDR3 sequence (DNA): TGTGCCAGCAGCCAAGAACTAACGGCAAACCAAGAGACCCAGTACTTC.

The chain joins TRBV4-1 to TRBJ1-1, with 8 bases aligning to TRBD1. The CDR3 is made up of 14 amino acids. J was trimmed by 5 bases and V by 1 base; bases with no gene match: 3. CDR1 is MGHRA and CDR2 is YSYEKL in the germline V gene. Here the CDR3 reads CASSQGTGRTEAFF. The CDR3 DNA reads as TGCGCCAGCAGCCAAGGGACAGGGCGTACTGAAGCTTTCTTT.